The 7 T cell receptor beta chains listed next were all sequenced from one sample in a study of tumor-infiltrating lymphocytes in primary liver carcinoma. It was from around 18-30 mg of unsorted bulk tissue that RNA and DNA were co-extracted. Total RNA amounting to 450 to 500 ng was the source from which TCR beta cDNA was made with a constant-region primer. Three nested multiplex PCR rounds of slightly modified ARM-PCR generated TCR beta libraries. A C-beta reverse primer and TRBV1-TRBV30 forward primers served in each of the first two PCR rounds, at roughly 10 cycles apiece. One entry per CDR3 protein, called by TCRdb with MiXCR from the multiplex PCR reads. The sample comprises roughly 57,000 distinct CDR3 sequences, 71% of which are singletons, and 55% to 70% rests with the top ten. Source material: liver tumor tissue from sampling region 2. This sample's subset: tumor region T2, inferior pole. The source is a man aged 40-50 years with primary liver carcinoma and hepatitis B virus infection.

Of note for this clonotype: A much larger clonotype is one base distant, so this may be a read error. The chain combines TRBV6-5 with TRBJ1-1, with 7 bases that match TRBD1. This CDR3 spans 14 amino acids. From germline, CDR1 is MNHEY and CDR2 SVGAGI. CDR3 protein: CVSSADRVRTEAFF. Here the CDR3 DNA reads TGTGTCAGCAGTGCCGACAGGGTTCGGACTGAAGCTTTCTTT.

With regard to this clonotype: A junction boundary mismatches the germline segment, possibly from a read error. The chain combines TRBV29-1 with TRBJ2-7, with 7 bases identical to TRBD1. The CDR3 totals 13 residues. Germline V gene data show CDR1 as SQVTM and CDR2 as ANQGSEA. CDR3 DNA: TGCAGCGTAGAGGACAGGTGCCACGACGGGCAGAACTTC. This encodes CSVEDRCHDGQNF.

Concerning this clonotype: One junction end disagrees with the germline gene, perhaps due to a read error. This chain connects TRBV6-2 or TRBV6-3 to TRBJ2-4; D might be TRBD2 (6 bases). The CDR3 length is 15 residues. Looked up from germline, CDR1 is MNHEY and CDR2 is SVGEGT. The CDR3 DNA reads as TGTGTCAGCAGTTACCGGAGGGCCCTTGGAGGCATTCAGTACTTC. This gives the protein CVSSYRRALGGIQYF.

J is TRBJ2-1 and V is TRBV4-1, with 10 bases lining up with TRBD1. This CDR3 is built from 17 residues. In germline, CDR1 is MGHRA, CDR2 YSYEKL. Losses at the gene ends were 3 bases for V and 9 bases for J; bases not matched to a gene: 14. CDR3 residues: CASSHYYRDRGSGEQFF. CDR3 nucleotide sequence: TGCGCCAGCAGCCATTACTACCGGGACAGGGGATCGGGTGAGCAGTTCTTC.

Concerning this clonotype: Here the CDR3 omits its conserved ending phenylalanine or tryptophan, so a read error is the likely source. CDR3 DNA: TGCAGCGTTGCCCCTGGTTGGGTAATGAACACTGAAGCTTTCTAT. As protein: CSVAPGWVMNTEAFY. The V and J genes are TRBV29-1 and TRBJ1-1; no clear D gene. This CDR3 has 15 amino acids. CDR1 and CDR2 from the germline V gene are SQVTM and ANQGSEA. Trimming stripped 4 bases from V and 0 bases from J, with 15 bases between.

This clonotype was counted a few times. The rearrangement links TRBV29-1 to TRBJ1-1, with 7 nucleotides matching TRBD1. V dropped 7 bases and J dropped 0; count of bases not matched to a gene: 11. This CDR3 is 15 amino acids long. CDR1 is SQVTM and CDR2 is ANQGSEA in the germline V gene. The CDR3 loop reads CSGIGGWGMNTEAFF. CDR3 coding DNA: TGCAGCGGTATAGGGGGCTGGGGGATGAACACTGAAGCTTTCTTT.

This clonotype was picked up a small number of times. The CDR3 end shows no conserved phenylalanine or tryptophan, and so a read error is likely. The chain is built from TRBV29-1 and TRBJ1-2, with D possibly being TRBD1 (6 bases). Per the germline V gene, CDR1 is SQVTM and CDR2 is ANQGSEA. The V and J ends lost 6 bases and 4 bases respectively, with 18 bases between them. The CDR3 covers 14 residues. CDR3 loop: CSVKFGQSIYGYTS. The DNA for the CDR3 is TGCAGCGTCAAGTTCGGACAGTCGATCTATGGCTACACCTCC.